This T cell receptor (beta chain) was identified in a study of STAT3 mutations in large granular lymphocyte leukemia. Across the whole study: Roughly half the longitudinally sequenced T-LGLL patients had canonical STAT3 mutations.

Study-wide results and caveats: Every T-LGLL patient had at least one immunodominant TCRbeta clonotype. Sampling intervals varied between patients and samples.

Method: immunoSEQ multiplex PCR; TCRdb's copy keeps in-frame clones and lacks some. The sample lists some 10,000 clones; 88% were seen once. Germline V gene data show CDR1 as SGHRS and CDR2 as YFSETQ. The CDR3 contains 16 residues. The V and J ends lost 4 bases and 2 bases respectively, with 17 bases between them. Worth noting for this clone: The antigen remains undetermined.

The V call is TRBV5-1, the J call TRBJ2-3; a weak D match, TRBD2 (6 bases). Specimen: peripheral blood mononuclear cells. This clonotype was sampled from a man aged 60-69 years with T-cell large granular lymphocyte leukemia. Some clones in this sample may be carry-over from other donors' samples. The CDR3 protein is CASSRRLGQSTDTQYF. In DNA form, the CDR3 reads TGCGCCAGCAGCCGACGACTAGGTCAGTCCACAGATACGCAGTATTTT.